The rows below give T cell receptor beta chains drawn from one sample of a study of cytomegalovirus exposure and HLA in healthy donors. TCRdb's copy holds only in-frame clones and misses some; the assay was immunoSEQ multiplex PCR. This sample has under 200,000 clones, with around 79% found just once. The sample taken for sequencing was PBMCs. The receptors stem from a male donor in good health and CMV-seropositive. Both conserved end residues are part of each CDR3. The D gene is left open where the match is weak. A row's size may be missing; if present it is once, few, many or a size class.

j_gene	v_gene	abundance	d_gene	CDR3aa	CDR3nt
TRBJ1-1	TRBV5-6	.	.	CASSLVGYEAFF	TGTGCCAGCAGCTTGGTCGGGTATGAAGCTTTCTTT
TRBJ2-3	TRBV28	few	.	CASSRGSDTQYF	TGTGCCAGCAGCCGGGGGTCGGATACGCAGTATTTT
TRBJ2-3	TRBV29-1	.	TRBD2	CSVGASGMWRTDTQYF	TGCAGCGTCGGGGCTAGCGGGATGTGGCGCACAGATACGCAGTATTTT
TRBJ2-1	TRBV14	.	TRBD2	CASSKRGTSYNEQFF	TGTGCCAGCAGCAAGCGGGGGACCTCCTACAATGAGCAGTTCTTC
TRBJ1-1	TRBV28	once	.	CASRKQGNTEAFF	TGTGCCAGCAGGAAACAGGGTAACACTGAAGCTTTCTTT
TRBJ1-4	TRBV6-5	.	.	CASNTGATNEKLFF	TGTGCCAGCAATACAGGTGCAACTAATGAAAAACTGTTTTTT
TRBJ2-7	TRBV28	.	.	CASSSQRAYEQYF	TGTGCCAGCAGTTCCCAACGAGCCTACGAGCAGTACTTC
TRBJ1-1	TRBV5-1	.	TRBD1	CASSFRQGGEAFF	TGCGCCAGCAGCTTTAGACAGGGCGGTGAAGCTTTCTTT
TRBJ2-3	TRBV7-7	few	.	CASSLGATDTQYF	TGTGCTAGCAGCTTAGGGGCCACAGATACGCAGTATTTT
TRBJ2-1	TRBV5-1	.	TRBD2	CASSLVVAGGHNNEQFF	TGCGCCAGCAGCTTAGTGGTAGCGGGGGGGCATAACAATGAGCAGTTCTTC
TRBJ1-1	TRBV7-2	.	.	CASSSTGGDTEAFF	TGTGCCAGCAGCTCCACCGGGGGTGACACTGAAGCTTTCTTT
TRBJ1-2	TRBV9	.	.	CASSPRRGTVYGYTF	TGTGCCAGCAGCCCCCGGCGCGGGACGGTCTATGGCTACACCTTC
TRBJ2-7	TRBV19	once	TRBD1	CASSMEGQVVAYEQYF	TGTGCCAGTAGTATGGAGGGACAGGTGGTGGCCTACGAGCAGTACTTC
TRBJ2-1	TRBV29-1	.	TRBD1	CSATGGEVVGEQFF	TGCAGCGCGACAGGGGGCGAGGTAGTAGGTGAGCAGTTCTTC
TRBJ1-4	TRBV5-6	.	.	CASSDLQGSEEKLFF	TGTGCCAGCAGCGATTTACAGGGATCCGAAGAAAAACTGTTTTTT
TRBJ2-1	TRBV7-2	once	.	CASSSRSTEIHPVEQFF	TGTGCCAGCAGCTCTCGGTCTACAGAAATTCACCCGGTCGAGCAGTTCTTC
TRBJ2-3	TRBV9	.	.	CASSVGPSRTDTQYF	TGTGCCAGCAGCGTAGGGCCCTCGCGCACAGATACGCAGTATTTT
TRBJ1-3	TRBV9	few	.	CASRGSGNTIYF	TGTGCCAGTAGGGGTTCTGGAAACACCATATATTTT
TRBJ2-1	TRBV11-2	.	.	CASSLGVLSRGNEQFF	TGTGCCAGCAGCTTAGGGGTATTGTCTCGGGGTAATGAGCAGTTCTTC
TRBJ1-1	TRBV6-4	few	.	CASSDNDRPTEAFF	TGTGCCAGCAGTGACAACGACAGGCCTACTGAAGCTTTCTTT
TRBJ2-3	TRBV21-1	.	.	CASSARYRALSTDTQYF	TGTGCCAGCAGCGCCCGCTACAGGGCTTTAAGCACAGATACGCAGTATTTT
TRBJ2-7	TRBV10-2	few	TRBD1	CASSSKGQGYEQYF	TGCGCCAGCAGCTCTAAGGGACAGGGCTACGAGCAGTACTTC
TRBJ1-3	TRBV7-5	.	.	CVRSFQQLSGNTIYF	TGTGTCAGAAGCTTCCAACAGCTCTCTGGAAACACCATATATTTT
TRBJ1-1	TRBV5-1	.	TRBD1	CASSRGQGAVTEAFF	TGCGCCAGCAGCCGGGGACAGGGGGCAGTCACTGAAGCTTTCTTT
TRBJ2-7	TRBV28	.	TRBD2	CAITSPGTSQYEQYF	TGTGCCATCACCTCACCCGGGACTAGCCAGTACGAGCAGTACTTC